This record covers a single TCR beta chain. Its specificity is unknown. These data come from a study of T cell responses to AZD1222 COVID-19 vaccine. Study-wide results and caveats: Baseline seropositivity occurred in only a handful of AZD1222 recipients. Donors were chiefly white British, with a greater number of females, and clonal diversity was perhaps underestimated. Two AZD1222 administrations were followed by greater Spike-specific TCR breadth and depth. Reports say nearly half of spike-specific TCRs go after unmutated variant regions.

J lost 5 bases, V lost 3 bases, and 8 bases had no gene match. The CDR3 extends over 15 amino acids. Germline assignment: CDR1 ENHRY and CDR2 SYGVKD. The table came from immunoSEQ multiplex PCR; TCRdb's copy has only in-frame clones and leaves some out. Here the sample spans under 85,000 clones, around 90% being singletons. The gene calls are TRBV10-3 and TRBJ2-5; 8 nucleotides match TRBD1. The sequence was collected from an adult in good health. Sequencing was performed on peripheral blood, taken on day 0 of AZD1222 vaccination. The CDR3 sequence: CAISEPQGASETQYF. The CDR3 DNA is TGTGCCATCAGTGAACCGCAGGGGGCCTCGGAGACCCAGTACTTC.